The clone carrying this T cell receptor (beta chain) has only a few counts. Antigen: not known. These data belong to a study of T cell responses to AZD1222 COVID-19 vaccine. The CDR3 spans 17 residues. Trimming removed 0 bases from V and 8 bases from J, with 20 bases in between. Germline CDR1 reads MNHNS; CDR2 reads SASEGT. Profiled with immunoSEQ multiplex PCR; TCRdb holds only in-frame clones, not every one. The table has over 100,000 clones, less than 90% seen once. Broader study findings: Reports say nearly half of spike-specific TCRs go after unmutated variant regions. Most donors were white British and more were female, and clonal diversity was possibly underestimated.

Specimen: peripheral blood, collected on day 0 of AZD1222 vaccination. V usage is TRBV6-1 and J usage is TRBJ2-1, with D perhaps matching TRBD1 or TRBD2 (6 bases each). The TCR was taken from an adult in good health. DNA of the CDR3: TGTGCCAGCAGTGAAGCGCTGGGGTTGGGGGGCTTGGATGAGCAGTTCTTC. It is translated as CASSEALGLGGLDEQFF.